This TCR beta chain was recovered during a study of identical twins (dated by TCRdb to about 2016). Notes on the research overall: TCR alpha and beta repertoires from monozygotic twins, unrelated adults of various ages and cord blood were deep-sequenced to test whether fetal clonotypes persist. Replicate twin experiments were performed at different times using different library preparation protocols to rule out contamination. What the study reported, not specific to this receptor: In monozygotic twins, recombination models systematically underestimated out-of-frame TCR alpha sharing, but the models matched the sharing seen between unrelated individuals. A weaker excess of twin sharing was found in beta out-of-frame sequences because the signal-to-noise ratio was lowered by fewer shared sequences. Fewer insertions were carried by abundant cord blood beta clonotypes, a similar but weaker trend appeared in young adult naive repertoires, and no such trend appeared in memory repertoires. Out-of-frame TCR alpha sequences shared between twins showed an excess of low generation-probability sequences compared with coincidental sharing between unrelated individuals. Invariant T cells such as MAIT and iNKT could partly confound zero-insertion analyses, although diverse VJ usage argued against such confounding for most clonotypes. Because the same donors could not be followed over many years, conclusions were based on cross-sectional statistical analysis.

The germline V gene (reference sequence) gives CDR1 as SGHKS and CDR2 as YYEKEE. Trimming removed 0 bases from V and 3 bases from J, leaving 15 bases between the germline ends. Taken from cysteine to phenylalanine, the CDR3 has 16 residues. Only the CDR3 portion is preserved as DNA: 48 bases, with reading frame beginning at the first base. The sample holds a few counts of this clonotype. Its antigen has not been determined. It has no much larger one-base neighbor in the sample; base qualities were not kept. All donors were healthy Caucasians. Using Miltenyi CD45RO+ enrichment and human naive T-cell isolation kits, memory (CD45RO+) and naive T cells were isolated from PBMC. The library was produced with 5' RACE. The listed sequencing device is Illumina HiSeq 2000. A universal primer binding site was introduced by template switching, and a unique molecular identifier was present in the final cDNA, enabling accurate counting of TCR cDNA molecules. Specific primers in the conserved constant-segment region were used to synthesize first-strand cDNA for TCR alpha and beta chains. To control for contamination, every cDNA library was double barcoded, receiving both a SMART-Mk sample barcode and Illumina barcodes. TruSeq adapter sequences and Illumina sample barcodes were added in two successive PCR steps. The Illumina HiSeq platform was used with custom primers to sequence TCR alpha and beta cDNA libraries. In the original analysis: Unique molecular identifiers were extracted from raw reads with MiGEC, and CDR3 positions were determined with MiXCR. For each individual, recombination models were inferred using an EM algorithm with the repgenHMM and IGoR tools. The tcR package in R was used for shared clonotype analysis, with sharing normalized by the product of cloneset sizes. To study raw recombination without the effects of thymic and clonal selection, out-of-frame nonproductive sequences were analyzed. TCRdb ran its own pipeline on the public reads, namely fastp trimming at Q25 and MiXCR clone calling, and kept in-frame beta chains. Every distinct CDR3 protein forms one entry, paired with its most common genes and DNA. The V and J calls were determined by TCRdb, not by the authors. The sample table records under 300,000 distinct CDR3 sequences; over 13% of these occur just once. The ten largest make up 8.8% of the sample.

This sequence was found in a woman between 18 and 29 years old in good health. The sequencing input was memory (CD45RO+) T cells sorted from blood. The sample's cell subset or site label is to be understood as: CD45RO+ enriched T cells. Here the chain combines TRBV5-5 and TRBJ2-5, with the D assignment possibly TRBD1 or TRBD2, given 6 matching bases for each. The nucleotide sequence reads TGTGCCAGCAGCTTGGGGGGGGCGTTCAGTGAAGAGACCCAGTACTTC. It encodes CASSLGGAFSEETQYF.